This entry is about one T cell receptor beta chain. The data originate from a study of PD-L1 blockade in urothelial cancer. The overall study: The patients had undergone anywhere from 0 to 3 prior chemotherapy regimens. Counts from blood samples showed a median of about 140,000 T cells.

The CDR3 is 14 residues long. The V segment lost 6 bases and the J segment 10 bases; nucleotides outside the gene matches: 10. Germline V lookup: CDR1 WNHNN, CDR2 SYGVQD (reference sequence). Generated by immunoSEQ multiplex PCR, the TCRdb table keeps only in-frame clones and is missing some. The sample carries fewer than 90,000 clones, about 91% recorded once. Time point of the sample: peripheral blood 6 weeks after treatment start. This sample comprised PBMCs, obtained around atezolizumab (anti-PD-L1) treatment. The V gene is TRBV10-1, the J gene TRBJ2-1; 9 bases map to TRBD2. The sequence was collected from a woman at least 80 years old with urothelial cancer. The CDR3 spells CASRTSGPPGEQFF. The CDR3 region has the DNA TGCGCCAGCAGGACTAGCGGACCTCCGGGGGAGCAGTTCTTC.